This section outlines one T cell receptor beta chain sequence together with its context. Its antigen is not known. From germline, CDR1 is MNHNS and CDR2 SASEGT. Losses at the gene ends were 5 bases for V and 6 bases for J; bases not matched to a gene: 11. The CDR3 loop spans 15 amino acids. TCRbeta library construction was performed incorporating unique molecular identifiers. TCRdb itself ran the PCR reads through MiXCR, one entry per CDR3 protein. The sample includes hundreds of thousands of distinct CDR3 sequences, 10% to 13% of them seen just once. The source of the sample is a study of T-cell reconstitution after alpha-beta-depleted transplantation in children. Study outcomes and limitations: Once a year had passed after transplant, T-cell counts and diversity came mostly from newly produced T cells. From surviving recipient T cells and thymic progenitors came the high day-60 TCRbeta diversity observed in some patients. By about two months after transplant, alpha-beta T cells reportedly arose from several hundred graft clones that had expanded.

J is TRBJ2-3 and V is TRBV6-1; TRBD2 matches at 7 bases. The starting material was PBMCs, obtained before TCRalphabeta/CD19-depleted stem cell transplant. The TCR originated in a child younger than 10 with inherited bone marrow failure, due to receive a stem cell transplant. The CDR3: CASSIIAGPQDTQYF. CDR3 DNA sequence: TGTGCCAGCAGTATCATAGCGGGCCCCCAGGATACGCAGTATTTT.